This TCR beta chain originates from a study of identical twins. Losses at the gene ends were 5 bases for V and 9 bases for J; bases not matched to a gene: 6. Germline CDR1 reads MNHEY; CDR2 reads SVGEGT. This CDR3 has 14 residues. Template switching introduced a universal primer site, and the cDNA bore unique molecular identifiers. TCRdb reprocessed the 5' RACE reads with MiXCR, giving one entry per CDR3 protein. The sample lists more than 1.5 million distinct CDR3 sequences; more than 30% were seen once. The clonotype originates from a newborn girl in good health. Sequencing input: cord blood. The rearrangement uses TRBV6-2 or TRBV6-3 and TRBJ2-1; TRBD2 matches at 11 bases. CDR3 sequence: CASSPTSGRVEQFF. CDR3 coding DNA: TGTGCCAGCAGTCCCACTAGCGGGAGAGTTGAGCAGTTCTTC.